This T cell receptor (beta chain) was recorded in a study of blood T cell repertoires in COVID-19. This clone has more than one count but fewer than ten. Using immunoSEQ multiplex PCR, the repertoire was profiled, and TCRdb retains in-frame clones only, with some absent. The data hold 310,000 or so clones, with approximately 90% observed a single time. Trimming removed 5 bases from V and 0 bases from J, with 7 bases in between. Germline-derived CDR1 and CDR2 are SGHTA and FQGTGA. The CDR3 consists of 13 residues. V gene TRBV7-3 combines with J gene TRBJ1-1, with D perhaps TRBD1 (6 bases). Specimen: PBMCs or T cells enriched from blood (not recorded which). This receptor was identified in a woman aged 18-30 years who had recovered from COVID-19. The CDR3 DNA reads as TGTGCCAGCAGCCGGACAGTGAACACTGAAGCTTTCTTT. Amino acids: CASSRTVNTEAFF.